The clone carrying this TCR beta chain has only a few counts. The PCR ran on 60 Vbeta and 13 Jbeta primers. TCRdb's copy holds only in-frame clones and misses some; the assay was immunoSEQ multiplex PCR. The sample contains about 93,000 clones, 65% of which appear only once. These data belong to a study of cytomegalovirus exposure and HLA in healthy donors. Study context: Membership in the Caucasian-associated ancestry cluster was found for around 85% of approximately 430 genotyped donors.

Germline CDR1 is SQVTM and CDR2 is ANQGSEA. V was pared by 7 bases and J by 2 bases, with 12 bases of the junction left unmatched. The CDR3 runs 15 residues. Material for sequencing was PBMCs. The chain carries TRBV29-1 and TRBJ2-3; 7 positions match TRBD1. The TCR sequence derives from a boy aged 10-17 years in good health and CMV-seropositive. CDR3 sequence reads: CSAKGAMGPTDTQYF. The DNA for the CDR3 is TGCAGCGCCAAGGGGGCTATGGGTCCCACAGATACGCAGTATTTT.